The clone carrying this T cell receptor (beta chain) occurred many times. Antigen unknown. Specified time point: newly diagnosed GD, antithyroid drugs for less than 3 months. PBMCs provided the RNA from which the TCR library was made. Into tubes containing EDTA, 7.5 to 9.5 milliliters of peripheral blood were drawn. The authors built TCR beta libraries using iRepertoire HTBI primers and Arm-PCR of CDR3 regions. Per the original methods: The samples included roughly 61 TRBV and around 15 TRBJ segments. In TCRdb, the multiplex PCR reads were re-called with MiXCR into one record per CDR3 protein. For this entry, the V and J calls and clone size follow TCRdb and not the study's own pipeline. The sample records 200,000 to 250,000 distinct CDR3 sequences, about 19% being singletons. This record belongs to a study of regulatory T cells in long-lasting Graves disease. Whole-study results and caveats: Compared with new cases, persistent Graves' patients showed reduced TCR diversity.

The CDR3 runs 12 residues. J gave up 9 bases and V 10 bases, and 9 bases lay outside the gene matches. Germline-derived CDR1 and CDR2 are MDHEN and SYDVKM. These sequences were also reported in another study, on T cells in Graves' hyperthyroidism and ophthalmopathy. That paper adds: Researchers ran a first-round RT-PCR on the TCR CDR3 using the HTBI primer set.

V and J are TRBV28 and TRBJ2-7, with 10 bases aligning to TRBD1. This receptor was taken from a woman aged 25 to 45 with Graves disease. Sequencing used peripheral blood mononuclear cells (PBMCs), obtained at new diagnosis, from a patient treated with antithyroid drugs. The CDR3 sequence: CATDRDRGRQYF. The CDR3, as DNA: TGTGCCACCGACCGGGACAGGGGCCGGCAGTACTTC.